This T cell receptor beta chain was observed in a study of cytomegalovirus exposure and HLA in healthy donors. Whole-study context: There were fewer than 500 genotyped donors. Of these, 81% fell in the genetic ancestry cluster associated with self-reported Caucasian donors.

Findings and limits, study-wide: A later look showed TCR association rates differing by HLA locus, highest for DRB1 and lowest for HLA-C.

Note on this clone: Its target is unknown.

The CDR3 has 15 amino acids. Germline CDR1 reads SEHNR; CDR2 reads FQNEAQ (reference sequence). The trim removed 5 bases at V and 2 bases at J, leaving 8 bases unmatched. The primer mix had 60 Vbeta and 13 Jbeta primers. Clones were sequenced by immunoSEQ multiplex PCR, and TCRdb holds only the in-frame ones, with some missing. The table has some 140,000 clones, about 80% seen once. The rearrangement links TRBV7-9 to TRBJ1-2; 7 nucleotides agree with TRBD1. The sequence was collected from a man aged 25-45 years in good health. The sequenced sample was PBMCs. The CDR3 loop is CASSGPGQKNYGYTF. In DNA form, the CDR3 reads TGTGCCAGCAGCGGACCGGGACAGAAAAACTATGGCTACACCTTC.